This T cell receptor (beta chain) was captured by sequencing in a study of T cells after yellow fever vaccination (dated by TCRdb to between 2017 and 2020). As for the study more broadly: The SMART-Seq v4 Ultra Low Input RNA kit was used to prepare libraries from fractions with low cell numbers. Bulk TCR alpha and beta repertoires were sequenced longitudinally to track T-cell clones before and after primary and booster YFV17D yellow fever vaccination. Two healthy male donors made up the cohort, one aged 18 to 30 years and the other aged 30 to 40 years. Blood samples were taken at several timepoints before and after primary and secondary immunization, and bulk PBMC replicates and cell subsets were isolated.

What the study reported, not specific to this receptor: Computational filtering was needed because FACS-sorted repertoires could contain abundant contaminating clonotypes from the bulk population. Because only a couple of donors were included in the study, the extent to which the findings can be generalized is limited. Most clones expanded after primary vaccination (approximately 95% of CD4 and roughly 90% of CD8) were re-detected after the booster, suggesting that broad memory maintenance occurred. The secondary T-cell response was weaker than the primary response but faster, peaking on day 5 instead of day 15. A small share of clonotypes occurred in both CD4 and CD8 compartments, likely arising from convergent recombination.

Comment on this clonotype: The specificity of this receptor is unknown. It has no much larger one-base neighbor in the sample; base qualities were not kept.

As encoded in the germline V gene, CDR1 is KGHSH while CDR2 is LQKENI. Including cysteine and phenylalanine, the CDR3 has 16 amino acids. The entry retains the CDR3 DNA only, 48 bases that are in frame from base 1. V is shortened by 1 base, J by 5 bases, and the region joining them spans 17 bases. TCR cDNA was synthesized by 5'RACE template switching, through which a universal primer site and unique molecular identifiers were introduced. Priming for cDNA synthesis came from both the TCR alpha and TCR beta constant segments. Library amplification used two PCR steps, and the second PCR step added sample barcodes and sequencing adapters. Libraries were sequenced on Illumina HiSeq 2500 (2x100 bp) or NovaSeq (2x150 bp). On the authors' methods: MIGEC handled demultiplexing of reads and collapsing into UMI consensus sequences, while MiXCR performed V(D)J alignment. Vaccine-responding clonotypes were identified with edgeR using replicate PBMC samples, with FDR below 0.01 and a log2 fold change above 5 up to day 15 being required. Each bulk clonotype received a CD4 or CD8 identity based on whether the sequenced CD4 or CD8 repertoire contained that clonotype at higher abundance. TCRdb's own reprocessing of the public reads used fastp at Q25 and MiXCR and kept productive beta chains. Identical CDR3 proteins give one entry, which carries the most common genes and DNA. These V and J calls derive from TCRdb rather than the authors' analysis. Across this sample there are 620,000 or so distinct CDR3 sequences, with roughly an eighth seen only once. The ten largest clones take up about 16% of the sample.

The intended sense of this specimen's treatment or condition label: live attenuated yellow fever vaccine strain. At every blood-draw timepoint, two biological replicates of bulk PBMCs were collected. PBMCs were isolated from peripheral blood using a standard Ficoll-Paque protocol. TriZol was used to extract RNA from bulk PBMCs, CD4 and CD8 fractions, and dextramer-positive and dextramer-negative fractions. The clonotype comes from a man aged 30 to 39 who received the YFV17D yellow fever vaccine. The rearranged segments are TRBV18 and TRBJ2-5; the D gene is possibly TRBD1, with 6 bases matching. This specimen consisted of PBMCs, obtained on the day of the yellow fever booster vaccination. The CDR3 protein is CASSPREQGWKETQYF. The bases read TGTGCCAGCTCACCACGCGAACAGGGATGGAAGGAGACCCAGTACTTC. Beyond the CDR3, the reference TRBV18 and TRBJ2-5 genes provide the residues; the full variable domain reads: NAGVMQNPRHLVRRRGQEARLRCSPMKGHSHVYWYRQLPEEGLKFMVYLQKENIIDESGMPKERFSAEFPKEGPSILRIQQVVRGDSAAYFCASSPREQGWKETQYFGPGTRLLVL.